This T cell receptor (beta chain) was recorded in a study of early T cells in non-severe SARS-CoV-2 infection. This clonotype has ten or more counts. From the 5' RACE reads, TCRdb called clonotypes with MiXCR, one entry per CDR3 protein. Here the sample spans more than 35,000 distinct CDR3 sequences, approximately 5% being singletons. The CDR3 is 14 residues long. From germline, CDR1 is LNHNV and CDR2 YYDKDF (reference sequence). The ends were cut back, 3 bases at V and 9 bases at J, with 15 bases in the middle. This receptor was identified in an adult who was a healthcare worker with PCR-confirmed SARS-CoV-2 infection or an uninfected control (not recorded which). The sample consisted of whole blood. The V gene is TRBV15, the J gene TRBJ2-1; tentative D call: TRBD2 (6 bases). CDR3 DNA sequence: TGTGCCACCAGCAGGGTAGGGGCCGGGAGTGAGCAGTTCTTC. Translation gives CATSRVGAGSEQFF.